Listed below are T cell receptor beta chains from one sample, sequenced in a study of lymphopenia after photon versus proton radiotherapy. The assay was immunoSEQ multiplex PCR, and TCRdb's table has in-frame clones only and misses some. The sample consists of around 64,000 clones, roughly 90% of them appearing once. The sequences come from peripheral blood, collected from a patient treated with photon-based radiotherapy. The receptors derive from a woman aged 40-49 years with cholangiocarcinoma. Both conserved end residues are part of each CDR3. The D gene is left open where the match is weak. Expanded clones get a size class; other rows say once, few or many, or leave the size out.

.,TRBJ2-1,.,TRBV11-2,CASSSSRIEQFF,TGTGCCAGCAGCTCCTCTAGGATCGAGCAGTTCTTC
.,TRBJ1-4,TRBD1,TRBV4-3,CASSQEGDRGSEKLFF,TGCGCCAGCAGCCAAGAGGGAGACAGGGGAAGTGAAAAACTGTTTTTT
.,TRBJ1-1,.,TRBV5-1,CASSREANTEAFF,TGCGCCAGCAGCCGGGAGGCGAACACTGAAGCTTTCTTT
.,TRBJ2-1,TRBD2,TRBV5-5,CASRRGLAGDNEQFF,TGTGCCAGCAGACGAGGGCTAGCGGGTGACAATGAGCAGTTCTTC
.,TRBJ2-7,.,TRBV5-1,CASSFAGTAEQYF,TGCGCCAGCAGCTTCGCGGGGACAGCTGAGCAGTACTTC
.,TRBJ1-1,.,TRBV6-5,CASRKEYTRTEAFF,TGTGCCAGCAGGAAAGAGTACACGCGCACTGAAGCTTTCTTT
once,TRBJ2-3,.,TRBV4-2,CASSPRDSDTDTQYF,TGTGCCAGCAGCCCCCGCGACAGCGACACAGATACGCAGTATTTT
.,TRBJ2-7,.,TRBV2,CASSDQPWEAYEQYF,TGTGCCAGCAGTGATCAGCCTTGGGAGGCCTACGAGCAGTACTTC
.,TRBJ1-2,.,TRBV28,CASSLKGGGYTF,TGTGCCAGCAGTTTGAAGGGAGGAGGCTACACCTTC
.,TRBJ2-4,.,TRBV6-5,CASSYMDIQYF,TGTGCCAGCAGTTACATGGACATTCAGTACTTC
.,TRBJ2-1,.,TRBV9,CASSESSYNEQFF,TGTGCCAGCAGCGAGAGCTCCTACAATGAGCAGTTCTTC
.,TRBJ1-1,.,TRBV5-4,CASSLGAGTEAFF,TGTGCCAGCAGCTTGGGGGCAGGTACTGAAGCTTTCTTT
.,TRBJ2-1,TRBD1,TRBV29-1,CSAPRQGYSYNEQFF,TGCAGCGCACCTCGACAGGGTTACTCCTACAATGAGCAGTTCTTC
.,TRBJ2-3,.,TRBV4-1,CASSQLGARTDTQYF,TGCGCCAGCAGCCAATTAGGGGCTCGCACAGATACGCAGTATTTT
.,TRBJ2-2,.,TRBV11-2,CASSLAQGNTGELFF,TGTGCCAGCAGCTTAGCCCAGGGAAACACCGGGGAGCTGTTTTTT
once,TRBJ2-2,TRBD2,TRBV19,CASIEGASGGPNTGELFF,TGTGCCAGTATTGAAGGGGCTAGCGGGGGGCCCAACACCGGGGAGCTGTTTTTT
.,TRBJ2-1,.,TRBV5-6,CASSLLNEQFF,TGTGCCAGCAGCTTACTCAATGAGCAGTTCTTC
.,TRBJ2-7,TRBD2,TRBV28,CASSLQLAGASEQYF,TGTGCCAGCAGTTTACAGCTAGCGGGAGCTAGCGAGCAGTACTTC
.,TRBJ2-1,.,TRBV27,CASSFTGVISNEQFF,TGTGCCAGCAGTTTTACAGGCGTAATATCCAATGAGCAGTTCTTC
.,TRBJ1-4,TRBD1,TRBV27,CASSSKPYPTGDDNEKLFF,TGTGCCAGCAGTTCGAAGCCTTACCCGACAGGGGATGATAATGAAAAACTGTTTTTT
.,TRBJ1-1,TRBD1,TRBV10-3,CAARTGGEGMNTEAFF,TGTGCCGCCCGGACAGGGGGCGAGGGCATGAACACTGAAGCTTTCTTT
.,TRBJ2-1,TRBD2,TRBV11-2,CASSLGRGLVVNEQFF,TGTGCCAGCAGCTTAGGGCGGGGACTAGTAGTCAATGAGCAGTTCTTC
.,TRBJ2-7,.,TRBV6-1,CASSEGRVTGRPYEQYF,TGTGCCAGCAGTGAAGGAAGGGTGACAGGGAGGCCCTACGAGCAGTACTTC
.,TRBJ2-7,.,TRBV7-2,CASSSENYEQYF,TGTGCCAGCAGCTCCGAGAACTACGAGCAGTACTTC
.,TRBJ2-6,.,TRBV9,CASSVGAGANVLTF,TGTGCCAGCAGCGTAGGTGCTGGGGCCAACGTCCTGACTTTC
.,TRBJ2-1,.,TRBV7-2,CASSPGGSRYNEQFF,TGTGCCAGCAGCCCCGGGGGCTCCCGCTACAATGAGCAGTTCTTC
.,TRBJ2-5,.,TRBV28,CASSLNQETQYF,TGTGCCAGCAGTTTGAACCAAGAGACCCAGTACTTC
.,TRBJ1-2,TRBD1,TRBV30,CAWYDRGGGYTF,TGTGCCTGGTATGACAGAGGGGGCGGCTACACCTTC
.,TRBJ1-4,TRBD1,TRBV7-2,CASSLVTGTGNEKLFF,TGTGCCAGCAGCTTGGTCACCGGGACAGGAAATGAAAAACTGTTTTTT
.,TRBJ2-1,.,TRBV7-3,CASSLGPGPSYNEQFF,TGTGCCAGCAGCTTAGGCCCGGGACCTAGCTACAATGAGCAGTTCTTC
.,TRBJ2-7,TRBD1,TRBV27,CASSLSGGASEQYF,TGTGCCAGCAGTTTATCAGGGGGCGCCTCCGAGCAGTACTTC
.,TRBJ1-1,.,TRBV7-9,CASSLGGRRGTEAFF,TGTGCCAGCAGCTTAGGCGGACGCAGAGGGACTGAAGCTTTCTTT
.,TRBJ1-2,.,TRBV28,CASILGSGSHYGYTF,TGTGCCAGCATTCTGGGGTCGGGGTCCCACTATGGCTACACCTTC
.,TRBJ2-7,TRBD1,TRBV7-6,CASSPGDRGLYEQYF,TGTGCCAGCAGCCCAGGGGACAGGGGGCTCTACGAGCAGTACTTC
once,TRBJ1-1,.,TRBV5-1,CASSTQGPQNTEAFF,TGCGCCAGCAGCACACAGGGACCGCAGAACACTGAAGCTTTCTTT
.,TRBJ1-6,.,TRBV5-1,CASSPSGLNSPLHF,TGCGCCAGCAGCCCGTCTGGACTGAATTCACCCCTCCACTTT
.,TRBJ2-3,TRBD2,TRBV30,CAWSRPGGGTDTQYF,TGTGCCTGGAGTCGACCCGGGGGGGGCACAGATACGCAGTATTTT
.,TRBJ1-3,.,TRBV28,CATYPGTGRRDTIYF,TGTGCCACCTATCCTGGGACTGGCAGGAGGGACACCATATATTTT
.,TRBJ1-1,.,TRBV10-2,CATREGVNTEAFF,TGCGCCACCCGCGAGGGGGTGAACACTGAAGCTTTCTTT
.,TRBJ2-7,TRBD1,TRBV27,CASSRQGFSYEQYF,TGTGCCAGCAGTCGACAGGGATTCTCCTACGAGCAGTACTTC
.,TRBJ1-2,TRBD1,TRBV6-1,CASSEAGRGTYGYTF,TGTGCCAGCAGTGAGGCGGGCAGGGGGACTTATGGCTACACCTTC
once,TRBJ2-1,.,TRBV4-1,CASNDPGSSYNEQFF,TGCGCCAGCAACGACCCGGGGAGCTCCTACAATGAGCAGTTCTTC
.,TRBJ2-7,.,TRBV7-6,CASSSRRELAEQYF,TGTGCCAGCAGCTCTCGCCGGGAGCTCGCCGAGCAGTACTTC
.,TRBJ2-1,TRBD1,TRBV7-2,CASSSFSPRTGNNEQFF,TGTGCCAGCAGCTCATTTTCACCTAGGACAGGGAACAATGAGCAGTTCTTC
.,TRBJ1-4,.,TRBV4-3,CASSPGQSNEKLFF,TGCGCCAGCAGCCCGGGGCAGAGTAATGAAAAACTGTTTTTT
.,TRBJ2-3,TRBD2,TRBV27,CASSLAGSSTDTQYF,TGTGCCAGCAGCTTAGCGGGATCGAGCACAGATACGCAGTATTTT
few,TRBJ1-2,.,TRBV20-1,CSASSDGYTF,TGCAGTGCGTCCTCCGATGGCTACACCTTC
.,TRBJ1-2,TRBD1,TRBV2,CASSEAGTGNYGYTF,TGTGCCAGCAGTGAAGCGGGGACAGGGAACTATGGCTACACCTTC
.,TRBJ1-1,.,TRBV19,CASSISGRQNTEAFF,TGTGCCAGTAGTATATCGGGACGGCAGAACACTGAAGCTTTCTTT
.,TRBJ2-1,TRBD2,TRBV6-1,CASSEAGDPYNEQFF,TGTGCCAGCAGTGAGGCGGGAGACCCCTACAATGAGCAGTTCTTC
.,TRBJ2-7,.,TRBV19,CASSRGGTTYEQYF,TGTGCCAGTAGTAGGGGTGGGACAACTTACGAGCAGTACTTC
.,TRBJ2-5,.,TRBV9,CASSDRGGETQYF,TGTGCCAGCAGCGACAGGGGAGGAGAGACCCAGTACTTC
.,TRBJ1-6,.,TRBV5-4,CATNPGAQSPLHF,TGTGCCACCAATCCAGGGGCTCAATCACCCCTCCACTTT
.,TRBJ2-3,TRBD2,TRBV6-1,CASSPSGASTDTQYF,TGTGCCAGCAGCCCTAGCGGGGCCAGCACAGATACGCAGTATTTT